This T cell receptor beta chain was obtained from a study of T cell repertoires in cytomegalovirus infection. Study background: Use of recently identified HLA-C-restricted and well-studied HLA-B-restricted CMV epitopes was part of the study. The study's findings and limits: Predominance within the ex vivo response was attributable to HLA-C-restricted CMV-specific TCR beta clonotypes. Cumulative frequency of public TCR beta families picked out carriers of CMV plus the relevant HLA.

As concerns this clonotype: Its antigen is undetermined.

The CDR3 extends over 15 amino acids. Germline values: CDR1 SQVTM, CDR2 ANQGSEA. Trimming pared 6 bases from V and 6 bases from J, leaving 21 bases between. MiXCR was run by TCRdb on the reads, yielding one entry per CDR3 protein. This sample has fewer than 1,000,000 distinct CDR3 sequences, with 31% found just once. The receptor comes from a human donor in good health (CMV status not recorded). Some clones in this sample may be carry-over from other donors' samples. Here the sequenced sample was cultured CD8+ T cells from PBMCs, taken from culture after CMV antigen stimulation. The chain recombines TRBV29-1 with TRBJ2-1; D call uncertain. The CDR3 here is CSVELESSPVNEQFF. The CDR3 DNA reads TGCAGCGTAGAGCTCGAGAGTTCCCCGGTCAATGAGCAGTTCTTC.